This TCR beta chain emerged from a study of blood T cell repertoires in COVID-19. Only in-frame clones appear in the TCRdb table, and some are missing; sequencing was by immunoSEQ multiplex PCR. The sample holds around 380,000 clones, about 90% seen once. This study enrolled people aged 18 to 89 from approximately 24 US geographic areas. Cohorts were determined from participant-reported clinical history. Before being deemed recovered, Cohort 3 donors had two negative PCRs, clearance, or symptom resolution. The TCR was taken from a man between 25 and 39 years old who had recovered from COVID-19. The sample taken for sequencing was PBMCs or T cells enriched from blood (not recorded which).

Written as DNA, the CDR3 is TGTGCCAGCTCACCAAGCCAGGGGGCGCGGAACACTGAAGCTTTCTTT. It yields the protein CASSPSQGARNTEAFF. The chain combines TRBV18 with TRBJ1-1, with 8 bases matching TRBD1. V shed 2 bases, J shed 1 base, and the junction held 6 bases outside the gene matches. CDR3 length equals 16 residues. The germline gives CDR1 KGHSH, CDR2 LQKENI.